Each of the 8 T cell receptor beta chains below was sequenced from the same sample in a study of blood T cell repertoires in COVID-19. TCRdb keeps only in-frame clones here, not all; method: immunoSEQ multiplex PCR. The table includes more than 200,000 clones, 70% to 90% detected once. Sequenced input: peripheral blood. Receptors were obtained from a man aged 35 to 55 with acute or convalescent COVID-19.

The gene calls are TRBV13 and TRBJ2-2, with a possible D match to TRBD1 (6 bases). CDR1 is PRHDT and CDR2 is FYEKMQ in the germline V gene (reference sequence). Trimming shortened V by 5 bases and J by 5 bases, and 18 bases separated the two germline ends. The CDR3 is made up of 16 amino acids. CDR3 amino acids: CASSPPTGRRTGELFF. The CDR3 DNA sequence: TGTGCCAGCAGCCCACCGACAGGCCGAAGGACCGGGGAGCTGTTTTTT.

This rearrangement joins TRBV7-6 to TRBJ1-1; TRBD1 is a possible D gene (5 bases). Trimming cost V 4 bases and J 1 base, with 13 bases left between them. This CDR3 has 15 residues. CDR1 SGHVS and CDR2 FNYEAQ come from the germline V gene. This CDR3 reads CASSSAGLRNTEAFF. CDR3 DNA: TGTGCCAGCAGCTCCGCGGGACTCCGGAACACTGAAGCTTTCTTT.

The chain is built from TRBV14 and TRBJ2-7, with 10 bases lining up with TRBD2. Germline loops: CDR1 SGHDN, CDR2 FVKESK. The CDR3 length is 15 residues. V dropped 4 bases and J dropped 2; count of bases not matched to a gene: 5. The chain's CDR3 is CASSPLAGRPYEQYF. The CDR3 DNA reads as TGTGCCAGCAGCCCACTAGCGGGGCGCCCCTACGAGCAGTACTTC.

The rearrangement uses TRBV2 and TRBJ1-4; TRBD1 matches at 12 bases. The CDR3 runs to 17 residues. V shed 0 bases, J shed 8 bases, and the junction held 7 bases outside the gene matches. The germline V gene has CDR1 SNHLY and CDR2 FYNNEI. The CDR3 here is CASSEAARDRGREKLFF. CDR3 nucleotides: TGTGCCAGCAGTGAAGCGGCCCGGGACAGGGGGCGGGAAAAACTGTTTTTT.

The chain links TRBV6-2 or TRBV6-3 to TRBJ2-5; D perhaps matches TRBD2 (7 bases). The germline gives CDR1 MNHEY, CDR2 SVGEGT. This CDR3 region has 17 residues. Trimming took 0 bases from V and 4 from J, leaving 18 bases between them. The CDR3 here is CASSYSVSGEGRETQYF. CDR3 nucleotides: TGTGCCAGCAGTTACTCGGTTTCAGGGGAGGGTCGAGAGACCCAGTACTTC.

This sequence joins TRBV5-1 and TRBJ2-1; TRBD2 matches 12 bases. Trimming cost V 3 bases and J 4 bases; bases outside gene matches: 8. The CDR3 is made up of 17 amino acids. Per the germline V gene, CDR1 is SGHRS and CDR2 is YFSETQ. In DNA, the CDR3 is TGCGCCAGCAGCTCCCACGGGACTAGCGGGCCATACAATGAGCAGTTCTTC. Its translation: CASSSHGTSGPYNEQFF.

This clone was seen just once. The chain couples TRBV24-1 to TRBJ2-7; TRBD2 aligns across 12 bases. V lost 5 bases to trimming and J lost 4 bases; unmatched junction nucleotides: 5. Germline V gene data show CDR1 as KGHDR and CDR2 as SFDVKD. CDR3 size: 15 residues. CDR3 bases: TGTGCCACCAGTGGAGGACTAGCGGGGAAGTACGAGCAGTACTTC. It is translated as CATSGGLAGKYEQYF.

This chain joins TRBV12-3 or TRBV12-4 and TRBJ1-5; D is ambiguous. The CDR3 totals 13 residues. Trimming cost V 4 bases and J 5 bases, with 9 bases left between them. CDR3 DNA: TGTGCCAGCAGTTCCCTAAGATATCAGCCCCAGCATTTT. Encoded protein: CASSSLRYQPQHF.